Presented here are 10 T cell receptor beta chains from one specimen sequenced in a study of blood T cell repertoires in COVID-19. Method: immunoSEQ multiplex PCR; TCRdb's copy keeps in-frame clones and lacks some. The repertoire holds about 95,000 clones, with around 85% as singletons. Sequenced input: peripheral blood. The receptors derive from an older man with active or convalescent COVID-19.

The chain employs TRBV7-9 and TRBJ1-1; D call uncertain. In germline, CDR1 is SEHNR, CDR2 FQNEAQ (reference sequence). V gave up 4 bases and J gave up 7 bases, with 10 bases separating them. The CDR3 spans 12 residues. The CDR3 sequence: CASSSNTVEAFF. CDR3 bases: TGTGCCAGCAGCTCAAACACCGTTGAAGCTTTCTTT. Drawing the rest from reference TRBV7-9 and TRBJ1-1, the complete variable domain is DTGVSQNPRHKITKRGQNVTFRCDPISEHNRLYWYRQTLGQGPEFLTYFQNEAQLEKSRLLSDRFSAERPKGSFSTLEIQRTEQGDSAMYLCASSSNTVEAFFGQGTRLTVV.

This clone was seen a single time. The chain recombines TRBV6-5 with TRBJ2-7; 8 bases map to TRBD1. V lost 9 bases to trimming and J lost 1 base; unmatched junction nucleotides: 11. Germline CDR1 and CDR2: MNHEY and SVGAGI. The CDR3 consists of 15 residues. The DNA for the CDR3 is TGTGCCAGTCAACTCAGGGGGACAGGATCCTACGAGCAGTACTTC. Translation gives CASQLRGTGSYEQYF.

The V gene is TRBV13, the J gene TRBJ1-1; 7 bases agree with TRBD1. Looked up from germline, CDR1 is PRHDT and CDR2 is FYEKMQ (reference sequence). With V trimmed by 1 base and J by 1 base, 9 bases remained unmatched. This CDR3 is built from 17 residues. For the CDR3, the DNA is TGTGCCAGCAGCTTAGTCGAGGGGGCGCGGGGGAACACTGAAGCTTTCTTT. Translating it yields CASSLVEGARGNTEAFF.

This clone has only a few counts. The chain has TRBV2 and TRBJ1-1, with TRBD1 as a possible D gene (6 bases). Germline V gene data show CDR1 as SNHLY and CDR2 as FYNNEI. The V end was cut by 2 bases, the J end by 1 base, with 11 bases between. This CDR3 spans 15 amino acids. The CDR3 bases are TGTGCCAGCAGTGAAAGGGACAACTGGAACACTGAAGCTTTCTTT. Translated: CASSERDNWNTEAFF.

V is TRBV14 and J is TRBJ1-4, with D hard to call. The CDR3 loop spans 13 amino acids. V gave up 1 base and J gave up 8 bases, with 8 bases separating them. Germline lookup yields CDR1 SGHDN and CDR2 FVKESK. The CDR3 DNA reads TGTGCCAGCAGCCAAGGGAGTCGGGAAAAACTGTTTTTT. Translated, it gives CASSQGSREKLFF.

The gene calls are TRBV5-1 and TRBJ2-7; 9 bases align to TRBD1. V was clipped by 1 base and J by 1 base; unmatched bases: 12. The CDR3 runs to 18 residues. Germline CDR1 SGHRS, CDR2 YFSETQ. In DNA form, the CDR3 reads TGCGCCAGCAGCTTGACTTGGTTAGGCGGGACAGGGTCCTACGAGCAGTACTTC. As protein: CASSLTWLGGTGSYEQYF.

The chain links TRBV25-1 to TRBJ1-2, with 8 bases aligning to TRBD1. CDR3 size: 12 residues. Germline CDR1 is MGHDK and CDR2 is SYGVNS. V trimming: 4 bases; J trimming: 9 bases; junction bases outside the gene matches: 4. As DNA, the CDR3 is TGTGCCAGCAGTGGACAGGGGATCCGCTACACCTTC. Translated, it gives CASSGQGIRYTF.

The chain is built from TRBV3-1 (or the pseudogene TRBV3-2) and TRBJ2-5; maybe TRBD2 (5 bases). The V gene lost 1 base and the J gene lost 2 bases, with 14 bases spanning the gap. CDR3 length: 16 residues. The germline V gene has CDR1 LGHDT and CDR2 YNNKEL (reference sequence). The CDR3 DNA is TGTGCCAGCAGCCAAGGCGGAGCTAGCCAACAAGAGACCCAGTACTTC. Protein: CASSQGGASQQETQYF.

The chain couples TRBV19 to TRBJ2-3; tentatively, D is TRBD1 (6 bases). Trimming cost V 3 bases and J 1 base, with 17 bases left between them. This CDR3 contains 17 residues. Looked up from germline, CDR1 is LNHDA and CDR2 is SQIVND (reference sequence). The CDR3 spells CASSIGVRDTGTDTQYF. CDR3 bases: TGTGCCAGTAGTATTGGGGTCCGGGACACCGGCACAGATACGCAGTATTTT.

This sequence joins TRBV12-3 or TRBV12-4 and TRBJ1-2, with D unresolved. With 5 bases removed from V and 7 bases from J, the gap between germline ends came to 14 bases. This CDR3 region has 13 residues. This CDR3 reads CASSPEGSAGYTF. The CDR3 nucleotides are TGTGCCAGCAGTCCCGAGGGCTCAGCTGGCTACACCTTC.